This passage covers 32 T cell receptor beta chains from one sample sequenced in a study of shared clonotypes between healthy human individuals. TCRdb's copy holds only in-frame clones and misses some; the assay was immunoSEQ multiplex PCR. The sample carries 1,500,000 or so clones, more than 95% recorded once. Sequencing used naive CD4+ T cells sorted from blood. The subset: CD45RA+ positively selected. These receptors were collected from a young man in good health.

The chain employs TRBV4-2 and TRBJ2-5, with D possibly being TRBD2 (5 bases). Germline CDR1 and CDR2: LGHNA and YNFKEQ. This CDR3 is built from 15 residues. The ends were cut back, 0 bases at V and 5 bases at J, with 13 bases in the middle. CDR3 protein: CASSQDRGSVETQYF. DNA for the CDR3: TGTGCCAGCAGCCAAGATCGCGGTAGCGTGGAGACCCAGTACTTC.

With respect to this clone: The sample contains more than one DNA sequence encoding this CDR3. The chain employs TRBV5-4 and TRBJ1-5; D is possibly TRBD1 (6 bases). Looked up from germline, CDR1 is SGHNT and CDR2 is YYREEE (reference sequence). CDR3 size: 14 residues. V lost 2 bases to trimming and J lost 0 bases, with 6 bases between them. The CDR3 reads CASSLQGSNQPQHF. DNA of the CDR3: TGTGCCAGCAGCTTACAGGGTAGCAATCAGCCCCAGCATTTT.

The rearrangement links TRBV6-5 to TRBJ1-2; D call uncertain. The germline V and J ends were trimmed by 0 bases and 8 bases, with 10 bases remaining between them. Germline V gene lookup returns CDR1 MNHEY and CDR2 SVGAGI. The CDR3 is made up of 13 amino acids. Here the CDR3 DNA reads TGTGCCAGCAGTTACTCGTCGGCGGGCGGCTACACCTTC. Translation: CASSYSSAGGYTF.

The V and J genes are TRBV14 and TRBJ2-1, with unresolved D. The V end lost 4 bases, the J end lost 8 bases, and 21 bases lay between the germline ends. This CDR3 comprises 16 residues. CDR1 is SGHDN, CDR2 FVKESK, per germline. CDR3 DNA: TGTGCCAGCAGCCGTACTCGGACGGTATCGTGGGATGAGCAGTTCTTC. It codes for CASSRTRTVSWDEQFF.

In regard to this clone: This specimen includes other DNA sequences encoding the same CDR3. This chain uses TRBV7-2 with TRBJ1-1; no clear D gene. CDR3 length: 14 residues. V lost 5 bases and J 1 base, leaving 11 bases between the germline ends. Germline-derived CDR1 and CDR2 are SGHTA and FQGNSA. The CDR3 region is CASSPFMGNTEAFF. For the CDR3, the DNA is TGTGCCAGCAGCCCATTTATGGGGAACACTGAAGCTTTCTTT. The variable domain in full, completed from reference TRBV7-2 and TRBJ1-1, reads GAGVSQSPSNKVTEKGKDVELRCDPISGHTALYWYRQSLGQGLEFLIYFQGNSAPDKSGLPSDRFSAERTGGSVSTLTIQRTQQEDSAVYLCASSPFMGNTEAFFGQGTRLTVV.

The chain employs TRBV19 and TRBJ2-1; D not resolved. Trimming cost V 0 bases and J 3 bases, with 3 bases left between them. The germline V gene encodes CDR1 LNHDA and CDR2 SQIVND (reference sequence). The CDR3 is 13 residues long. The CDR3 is CASSIDSYNEQFF. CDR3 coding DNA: TGTGCCAGTAGTATAGACAGCTACAATGAGCAGTTCTTC.

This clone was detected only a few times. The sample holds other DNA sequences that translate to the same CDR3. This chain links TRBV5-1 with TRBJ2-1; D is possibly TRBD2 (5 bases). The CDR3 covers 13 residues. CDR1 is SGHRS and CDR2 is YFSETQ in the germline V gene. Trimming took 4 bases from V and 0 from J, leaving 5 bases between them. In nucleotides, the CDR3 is TGCGCCAGCAGCCGGGACTCCTACAATGAGCAGTTCTTC. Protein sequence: CASSRDSYNEQFF.

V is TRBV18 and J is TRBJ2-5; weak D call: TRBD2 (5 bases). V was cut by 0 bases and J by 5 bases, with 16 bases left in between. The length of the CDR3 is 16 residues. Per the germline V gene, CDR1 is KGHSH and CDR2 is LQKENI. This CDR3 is CASSPPGLGKLETQYF. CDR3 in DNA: TGTGCCAGCTCACCACCTGGACTGGGTAAACTGGAGACCCAGTACTTC.

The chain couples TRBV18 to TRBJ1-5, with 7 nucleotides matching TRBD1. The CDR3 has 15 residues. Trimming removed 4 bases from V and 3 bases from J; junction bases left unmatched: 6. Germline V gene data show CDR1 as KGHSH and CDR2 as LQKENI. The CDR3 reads CASSQGQLNNQPQHF. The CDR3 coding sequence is TGTGCCAGCTCACAGGGACAGCTAAACAATCAGCCCCAGCATTTT. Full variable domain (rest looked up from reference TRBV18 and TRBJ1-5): NAGVMQNPRHLVRRRGQEARLRCSPMKGHSHVYWYRQLPEEGLKFMVYLQKENIIDESGMPKERFSAEFPKEGPSILRIQQVVRGDSAAYFCASSQGQLNNQPQHFGDGTRLSIL.

The CDR3 is CASSLELTGGEEKLFF. CDR3 DNA: TGTGCCAGCAGCTTGGAATTAACAGGGGGCGAAGAAAAACTGTTTTTT. This chain uses TRBV5-6 with TRBJ1-4, with 9 bases lining up with TRBD1. J lost 8 bases, V lost 0 bases, and 8 bases had no gene match. The V gene's germline CDR1 is SGHDT and CDR2 YYEEEE. This CDR3 comprises 16 residues.

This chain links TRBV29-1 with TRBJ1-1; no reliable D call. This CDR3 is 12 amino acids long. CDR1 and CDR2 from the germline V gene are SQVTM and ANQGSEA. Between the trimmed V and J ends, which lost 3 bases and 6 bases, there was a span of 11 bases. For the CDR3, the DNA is TGCAGCGTTGATCTAGGTTGGGCTGAAGCTTTCTTT. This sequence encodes CSVDLGWAEAFF.

CDR3 protein: CASSQDFTGELFF. The CDR3 DNA reads TGCGCCAGCAGCCAAGATTTCACCGGGGAGCTGTTTTTT. The chain is built from TRBV4-3 and TRBJ2-2; D gene ambiguous. Trimming pared 0 bases from V and 4 bases from J, leaving 3 bases between. The CDR3 has 13 amino acids. The germline CDR1 and CDR2 sequences are LGHNA and YSLEER.

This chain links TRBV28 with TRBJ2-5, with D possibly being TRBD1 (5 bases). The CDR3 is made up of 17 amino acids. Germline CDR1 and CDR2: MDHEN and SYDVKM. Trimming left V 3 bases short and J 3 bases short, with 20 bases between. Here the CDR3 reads CASSLVGHHGTEETQYF. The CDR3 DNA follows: TGTGCCAGCAGTTTGGTGGGGCACCACGGCACGGAAGAGACCCAGTACTTC.

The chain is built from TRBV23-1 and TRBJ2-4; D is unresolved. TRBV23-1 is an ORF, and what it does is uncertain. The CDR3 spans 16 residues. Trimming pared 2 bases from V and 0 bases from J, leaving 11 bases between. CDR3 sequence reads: CASSQRDTVAKNIQYF. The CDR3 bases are TGCGCCAGCAGTCAACGAGATACAGTAGCCAAAAACATTCAGTACTTC.

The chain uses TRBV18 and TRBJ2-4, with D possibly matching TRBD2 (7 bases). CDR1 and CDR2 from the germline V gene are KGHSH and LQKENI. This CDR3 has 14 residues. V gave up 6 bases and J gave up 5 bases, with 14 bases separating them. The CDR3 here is CASSNRGAQNIQYF. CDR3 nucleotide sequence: TGTGCCAGCTCGAATCGGGGGGCCCAAAACATTCAGTACTTC.

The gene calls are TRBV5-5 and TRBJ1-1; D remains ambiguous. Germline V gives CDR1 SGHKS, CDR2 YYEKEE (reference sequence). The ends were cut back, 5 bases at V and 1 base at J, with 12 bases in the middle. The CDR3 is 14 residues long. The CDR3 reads CASSQSVANTEAFF. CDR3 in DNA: TGTGCCAGCAGTCAAAGTGTGGCGAACACTGAAGCTTTCTTT.

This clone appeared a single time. The CDR3 region has the DNA TGTGCCAGCAGTTTAGAGGGATCCGGGTCCTACGAGCAGTACTTC. This translates into CASSLEGSGSYEQYF. The chain combines TRBV28 with TRBJ2-7; TRBD2 might be the D (5 bases). V was clipped by 2 bases and J by 1 base, with 12 bases between them. In germline, CDR1 is MDHEN, CDR2 SYDVKM. This CDR3 contains 15 residues. Using reference TRBV28 and TRBJ2-7 for the parts outside the CDR3, the full variable domain is DVKVTQSSRYLVKRTGEKVFLECVQDMDHENMFWYRQDPGLGLRLIYFSYDVKMKEKGDIPEGYSVSREKKERFSLILESASTNQTSMYLCASSLEGSGSYEQYFGPGTRLTVT.

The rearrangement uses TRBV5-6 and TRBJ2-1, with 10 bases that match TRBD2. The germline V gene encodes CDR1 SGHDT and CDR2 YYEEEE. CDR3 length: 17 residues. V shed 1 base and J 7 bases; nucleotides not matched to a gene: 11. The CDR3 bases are TGTGCCAGCAGCTTGAGAGCTAGCGGGAGTAGTCGGAATGAGCAGTTCTTC. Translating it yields CASSLRASGSSRNEQFF.

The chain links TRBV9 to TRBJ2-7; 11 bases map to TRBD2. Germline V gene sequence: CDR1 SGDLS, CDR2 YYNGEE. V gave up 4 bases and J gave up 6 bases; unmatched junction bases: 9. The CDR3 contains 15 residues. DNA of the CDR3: TGTGCCAGCAGCCCCAATATAGCGGGAGGGCCCGAGCAGTACTTC. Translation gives CASSPNIAGGPEQYF. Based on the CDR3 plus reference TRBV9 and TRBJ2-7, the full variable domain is DSGVTQTPKHLITATGQRVTLRCSPRSGDLSVYWYQQSLDQGLQFLIQYYNGEERAKGNILERFSAQQFPDLHSELNLSSLELGDSALYFCASSPNIAGGPEQYFGPGTRLTVT.

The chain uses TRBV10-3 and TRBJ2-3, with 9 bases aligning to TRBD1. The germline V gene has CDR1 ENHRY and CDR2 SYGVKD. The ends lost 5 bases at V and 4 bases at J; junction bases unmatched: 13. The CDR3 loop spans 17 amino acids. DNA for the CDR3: TGTGCCATCAGTCCGGGGGCGGGACAGGGTGGGCCAGATACGCAGTATTTT. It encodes CAISPGAGQGGPDTQYF.

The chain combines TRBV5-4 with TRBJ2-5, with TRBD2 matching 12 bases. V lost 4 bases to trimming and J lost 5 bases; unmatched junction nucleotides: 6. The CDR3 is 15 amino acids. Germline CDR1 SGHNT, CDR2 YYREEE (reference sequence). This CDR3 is CASSPRLAGDETQYF. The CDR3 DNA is TGTGCCAGCAGCCCCCGACTAGCGGGAGATGAGACCCAGTACTTC.

Here the CDR3 reads CAWEPGTGIREQYF. The DNA for the CDR3 is TGTGCCTGGGAACCCGGGACAGGAATTCGCGAGCAGTACTTC. The rearrangement links TRBV30 to TRBJ2-7, with 8 bases lining up with TRBD1. This CDR3 contains 14 residues. The V segment lost 5 bases and the J segment 6 bases; nucleotides outside the gene matches: 12. Germline loops: CDR1 GTSNPN, CDR2 SVGIG (reference sequence).

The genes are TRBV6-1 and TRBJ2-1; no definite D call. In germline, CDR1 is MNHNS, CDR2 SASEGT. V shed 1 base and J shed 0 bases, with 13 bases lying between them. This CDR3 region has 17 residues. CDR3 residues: CASSEVFAAPSYNEQFF. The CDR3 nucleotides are TGTGCCAGCAGTGAAGTCTTCGCGGCCCCCTCCTACAATGAGCAGTTCTTC.

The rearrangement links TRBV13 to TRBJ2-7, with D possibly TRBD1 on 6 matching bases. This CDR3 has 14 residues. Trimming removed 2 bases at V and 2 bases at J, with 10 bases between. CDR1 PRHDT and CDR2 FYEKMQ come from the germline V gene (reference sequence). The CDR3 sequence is CASSLNHRAYEQYF. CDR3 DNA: TGTGCCAGCAGCTTAAACCACAGGGCCTACGAGCAGTACTTC.

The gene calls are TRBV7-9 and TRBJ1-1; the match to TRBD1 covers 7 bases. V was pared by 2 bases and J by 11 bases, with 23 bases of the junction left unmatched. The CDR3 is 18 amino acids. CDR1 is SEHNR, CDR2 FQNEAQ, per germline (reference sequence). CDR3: CASSLTTSPRQGQRYAFF. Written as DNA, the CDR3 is TGTGCCAGCAGCTTAACAACCTCCCCCCGACAGGGCCAACGATACGCTTTCTTT.

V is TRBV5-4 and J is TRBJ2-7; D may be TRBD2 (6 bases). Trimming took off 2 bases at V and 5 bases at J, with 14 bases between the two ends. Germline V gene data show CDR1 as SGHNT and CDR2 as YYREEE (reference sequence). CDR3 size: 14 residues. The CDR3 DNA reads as TGTGCCAGCAGCTTCCGCGGGACTGGGGACGAGCAGTACTTC. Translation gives CASSFRGTGDEQYF.

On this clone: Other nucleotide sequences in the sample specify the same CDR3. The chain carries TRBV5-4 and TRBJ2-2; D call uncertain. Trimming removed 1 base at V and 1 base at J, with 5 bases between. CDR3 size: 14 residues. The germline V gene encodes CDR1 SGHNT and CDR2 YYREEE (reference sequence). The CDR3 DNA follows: TGTGCCAGCAGCTTGCGCGTGAACACCGGGGAGCTGTTTTTT. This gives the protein CASSLRVNTGELFF.

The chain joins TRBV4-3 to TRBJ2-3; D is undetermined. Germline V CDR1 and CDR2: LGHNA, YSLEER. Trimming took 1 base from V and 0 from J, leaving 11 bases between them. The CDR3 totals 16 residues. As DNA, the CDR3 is TGCGCCAGCAGCCAAGGAACCCTATACAGCACAGATACGCAGTATTTT. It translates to CASSQGTLYSTDTQYF.

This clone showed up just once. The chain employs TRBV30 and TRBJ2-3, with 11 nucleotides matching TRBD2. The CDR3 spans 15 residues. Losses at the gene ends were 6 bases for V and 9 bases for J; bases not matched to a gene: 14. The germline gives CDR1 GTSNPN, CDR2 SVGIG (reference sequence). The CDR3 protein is CACNPRLAGQHTQYF. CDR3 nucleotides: TGTGCCTGTAACCCTCGACTAGCGGGACAACACACGCAGTATTTT.

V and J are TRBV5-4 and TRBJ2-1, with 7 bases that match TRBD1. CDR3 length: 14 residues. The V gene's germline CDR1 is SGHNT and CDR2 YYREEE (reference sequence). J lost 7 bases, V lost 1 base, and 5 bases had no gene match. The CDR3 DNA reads TGTGCCAGCAGCTTGAACAGGGGTGATAATGAGCAGTTCTTC. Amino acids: CASSLNRGDNEQFF.

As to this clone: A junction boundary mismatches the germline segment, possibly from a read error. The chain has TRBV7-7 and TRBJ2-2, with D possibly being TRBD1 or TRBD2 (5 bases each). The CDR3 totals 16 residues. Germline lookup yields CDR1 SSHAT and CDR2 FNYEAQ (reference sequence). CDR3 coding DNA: TGTGCTAGCAGTCGCCAGGGAGCCGGGAACACCGGGGAGCTGTTTTTT. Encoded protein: CASSRQGAGNTGELFF.

The DNA of the CDR3 is TGTGCCACAGCAGTTTCGGGAGCGGCGGGGGAGCTGTTTTTT. The encoded protein is CATAVSGAAGELFF. The chain joins TRBV7-3 to TRBJ2-2, with D maybe TRBD2 (6 bases). The germline V gene has CDR1 SGHTA and CDR2 FQGTGA. With 10 bases removed from V and 8 bases from J, the gap between germline ends came to 20 bases. The CDR3 runs to 14 residues.